The following is a TCR beta chain sequence with its context. The data originate from a study of blood T cell repertoires in COVID-19. About the research overall: Acute-phase and convalescent COVID-19 samples originated in the United States, Italy and Spain.

Per the study methods: Estimated nucleated cell counts came from reference gene primer amplification. Using immunoSEQ multiplex PCR, the repertoire was profiled, and TCRdb retains in-frame clones only, with some absent. That table is the source of V, J and clone size, and D and trimming were worked out from the DNA. This table holds approximately 210,000 clones, around 80% found once. The V segment lost 1 base and the J segment 10 bases; nucleotides outside the gene matches: 11. Germline V CDR1 and CDR2: LNHNV, YYDKDF (reference sequence). The CDR3 spans 17 residues. The sequencing sample was made of peripheral blood. The rearrangement joins TRBV15 to TRBJ2-1; 12 nucleotides agree with TRBD2. This clonotype was sampled from a man aged 25-40 years with active or convalescent COVID-19. CDR3 loop: CATSRVVLAGGFNEQFF. The CDR3 DNA is TGTGCCACCAGCAGAGTGGTACTAGCGGGAGGTTTTAACGAGCAGTTCTTC. The full variable domain, rest sourced from reference TRBV15 and TRBJ2-1, is DAMVIQNPRYQVTQFGKPVTLSCSQTLNHNVMYWYQQKSSQAPKLLFHYYDKDFNNEADTPDNFQSRRPNTSFCFLDIRSPGLGDTAMYLCATSRVVLAGGFNEQFFGPGTRLTVL.